This T cell receptor (beta chain) is drawn from a study of blood T cell repertoires in COVID-19 (dated by TCRdb to the early 2020s). The study in broad terms: Collaborator samples came from the United States, Italy and Spain and covered acute and convalescent phases of COVID-19. The material from the prospective study consisted of cDNA or gDNA derived from T cells, B-cell-depleted T cells, or PBMCs. Deeply sampled blood TCRbeta repertoires from subjects exposed to, actively infected with, or recovered from COVID-19 were included in the dataset. The repertoires were made available in a free public database intended to serve as a resource for research on the immune response to SARS-CoV-2. Samples came from the ongoing ImmuneRACE study (first 160 participants) plus 1,254 subjects from 6 global collaborators. A de-identified subject ID, COVID-19 status, age in years and sex were almost always included in the sample metadata. HLA class I and class II types, where available, came from metadata supplied by the sample provider rather than from assay-based typing. Beyond this particular receptor, the publication reports: Clinical and demographic metadata were provided uncurated, with the amount varying by source and participant.

Trimmed from V: 0 bases; trimmed from J: 8 bases; junction bases lacking a gene match: 13. CDR1 and CDR2 (ENHRY, SYGVKD) derive from the germline V gene. The CDR3 holds 18 amino acids from the cysteine to the phenylalanine. Kept here is only the CDR3 DNA, which spans 54 bases and is read in frame from base 1. This clone occurred a few times. This receptor's antigen is unknown. Base quality data are lacking; no much larger clone is found one base away. In Seattle, one collaborating source enrolled patients while the infection was active and tracked those patients longitudinally over the course of disease. Each collaborating institution followed its own protocols to collect whole blood in K2EDTA tubes. For TCRbeta analysis, collaborators shipped samples in one of three forms: frozen whole blood, isolated PBMCs, or DNA extracted from either of those sample types. The immunoSEQ Assay, a bias-controlled multiplex PCR, was used to amplify TCRbeta CDR3 regions from genomic DNA. Per the authors' processing: The number of nucleated cells in each sample was estimated from the amplification of reference gene primers within the assay. To quantify the absolute abundance of each unique TCRbeta CDR3 rearrangement, sequence reads were collapsed and filtered. For each sample, productive Simpson clonality was calculated as the square root of Simpson's diversity index across productive rearrangements. The source is immuneACCESS, and TCRdb retained only in-frame sequences with V and J called. Part of the clones is not carried over; for the studies checked, unresolved V genes explain less than half of this, and the remainder is unexplained. Clonal size and the V and J genes are those of that table, whereas D and trimming came from the DNA. Across this sample there are about 220,000 clones, with 65% to 90% seen only once. The top ten constitute approximately 2.3% of the sample.

The receptor was derived from a woman in her 70s with COVID-19, enrolled during active disease. The sequencing input was peripheral blood. Recombination linked TRBV10-3 to TRBJ1-2; 12 middle bases align to TRBD1. The DNA sequence is TGTGCCATCAGTGAGTCCGGGGGACAGGGGGCGCACCGAAGAGGCTACACCTTC. Its product reads: CAISESGGQGAHRRGYTF.